This T cell receptor beta chain was captured in a study of T-cell reconstitution after alpha-beta-depleted transplantation in children. For TCRbeta, the library was prepared with unique molecular identifiers. TCRdb analysed the PCR reads with MiXCR anew, one entry per CDR3 protein. The repertoire has roughly 400,000 distinct CDR3 sequences, 43% of them found once; the top ten carry roughly 27%. The CDR3 extends over 18 amino acids. The germline gives CDR1 SGHAT, CDR2 FQDESV (reference sequence). V was cut by 7 bases and J by 1 base, with 22 bases left in between. Whole-study findings and limits: Newly produced T cells mostly accounted for T-cell counts and diversity one year post-transplant.

A word on this clonotype: Its antigen is currently unknown.

This TCR was sampled from a girl aged 2 to 10 with aplastic anemia, due to receive a stem cell transplant. The rearrangement links TRBV11-1 to TRBJ2-2, with D unclear. The sequenced sample was PBMCs, obtained before TCRalphabeta/CD19-depleted stem cell transplant. The CDR3 bases are TGTGCCAGCACCTCCCCAAGCACCTCGACCTGGAACACCGGGGAGCTGTTTTTT. Translated, it gives CASTSPSTSTWNTGELFF. The full variable domain, rest sourced from reference TRBV11-1 and TRBJ2-2, is EAEVAQSPRYKITEKSQAVAFWCDPISGHATLYWYRQILGQGPELLVQFQDESVVDDSQLPKDRFSAERLKGVDSTLKIQPAELGDSAMYLCASTSPSTSTWNTGELFFGEGSRLTVL.